What follows are 26 T cell receptor beta chains derived from one specimen sequenced in a study of PD-1 blockade in classical Hodgkin lymphoma (dated by TCRdb to 2018 to 2020). What this sample's time point label stands for: cycle 1 day 1 (C1D1), immediately before nivolumab initiation. Every trial patient had relapsed after autologous stem cell transplantation, and cohorts A, B and C differed in prior brentuximab vedotin exposure. The method was the immunoSEQ multiplex PCR assay. TCRdb limited this immuneACCESS table to in-frame rearrangements with V and J called. A share of clones is missing; checked studies link under half to unresolved V genes, and the rest is unexplained. This sample holds tens of thousands of clones; around nine tenths were observed only once. About 9% of the sample rests with the top ten. The sequenced sample was peripheral blood mononuclear cells (PBMCs), obtained at baseline. The receptors derive from a human donor with classical Hodgkin lymphoma.

This chain connects TRBV19 to TRBJ2-7, with 12 bases identical to TRBD2. CDR3 size: 14 residues. The germline gives CDR1 LNHDA, CDR2 SQIVND (reference sequence). The ends lost 5 bases at V and 3 bases at J; junction bases unmatched: 2. This CDR3 reads CASSSTSGSYEQYF. The DNA for the CDR3 is TGTGCCAGTAGTTCGACTAGCGGGAGCTACGAGCAGTACTTC. The variable domain in full, completed from reference TRBV19 and TRBJ2-7, reads DGGITQSPKYLFRKEGQNVTLSCEQNLNHDAMYWYRQDPGQGLRLIYYSQIVNDFQKGDIAEGYSVSREKKESFPLTVTSAQKNPTAFYLCASSSTSGSYEQYFGPGTRLTVT.

The V call is TRBV2, the J call TRBJ2-1, with TRBD2 as a possible D gene (6 bases). The CDR3 has 13 residues. Trimming removed 3 bases at V and 6 bases at J, with 9 bases between. Germline V gene data show CDR1 as SNHLY and CDR2 as FYNNEI. The CDR3 bases are TGTGCCAGCAGTGAGAGGGGAGGCAATGAGCAGTTCTTC. It translates to CASSERGGNEQFF.

The J gene is TRBJ2-7, the V gene TRBV19; 9 nucleotides match TRBD1. The length of the CDR3 is 15 residues. J lost 2 bases, V lost 6 bases, and 8 bases had no gene match. The germline V gene has CDR1 LNHDA and CDR2 SQIVND (reference sequence). CDR3 in DNA: TGTGCCAGTAGCCCCGGGACAGGGATGACCTACGAGCAGTACTTC. The encoded protein is CASSPGTGMTYEQYF. The entire variable domain, with the rest obtained from reference TRBV19 and TRBJ2-7, is as follows: DGGITQSPKYLFRKEGQNVTLSCEQNLNHDAMYWYRQDPGQGLRLIYYSQIVNDFQKGDIAEGYSVSREKKESFPLTVTSAQKNPTAFYLCASSPGTGMTYEQYFGPGTRLTVT.

This chain uses TRBV19 with TRBJ1-2; 7 bases are shared with TRBD1. The CDR3 consists of 15 residues. The V segment lost 5 bases and the J segment 3 bases; nucleotides outside the gene matches: 9. Per the germline V gene, CDR1 is LNHDA and CDR2 is SQIVND (reference sequence). The CDR3 loop reads CASSSGGRTDYGYTF. As DNA, the CDR3 is TGTGCCAGTAGTTCAGGGGGGCGGACCGACTATGGCTACACCTTC.

The table lists this clone with a count of one. The chain links TRBV27 to TRBJ2-4, with 7 bases fitting TRBD1. Unmatched junction bases numbered 6, after V lost 6 bases and J lost 4 bases. Germline-derived CDR1 and CDR2 are MNHEY and SMNVEV (reference sequence). The CDR3 is 14 residues long. CDR3 bases: TGTGCCAGCAGGGCCCGGACAGGAAAAAACATTCAGTACTTC. It is translated as CASRARTGKNIQYF.

The V call is TRBV7-2, the J call TRBJ1-2, with no clear D. V was trimmed by 5 bases and J by 8 bases, leaving 18 bases between them. This CDR3 is 14 amino acids long. Germline-derived CDR1 and CDR2 are SGHTA and FQGNSA. This CDR3 is CASSRERVTWGYTF. The DNA for the CDR3 is TGTGCCAGCAGCCGGGAGCGGGTAACTTGGGGCTACACCTTC. The variable domain in full, completed from reference TRBV7-2 and TRBJ1-2, reads GAGVSQSPSNKVTEKGKDVELRCDPISGHTALYWYRQSLGQGLEFLIYFQGNSAPDKSGLPSDRFSAERTGGSVSTLTIQRTQQEDSAVYLCASSRERVTWGYTFGSGTRLTVV.

The rearrangement joins TRBV2 to TRBJ2-7, with 10 bases identical to TRBD1. V trimming: 5 bases; J trimming: 5 bases; junction bases outside the gene matches: 6. Germline-derived CDR1 and CDR2 are SNHLY and FYNNEI. The CDR3 extends over 14 amino acids. The CDR3 region has the DNA TGTGCCAGCAGTTACCGGGACAGGGGCCACGAGCAGTACTTC. Amino acids: CASSYRDRGHEQYF.

This clone was seen a single time. The gene calls are TRBV18 and TRBJ1-5; TRBD1 matches 8 bases. Germline values: CDR1 KGHSH, CDR2 LQKENI. The CDR3 runs 17 residues. Trimming cost V 5 bases and J 4 bases; bases outside gene matches: 13. The CDR3 loop reads CASSSRLGTGQNQPQHF. DNA for the CDR3: TGTGCCAGCTCAAGCCGACTCGGGACAGGACAGAATCAGCCCCAGCATTTT.

This clone was picked up a small number of times. This chain uses TRBV6-4 with TRBJ2-3, with 8 bases fitting TRBD2. Germline CDR1 is MRHNA and CDR2 is SNTAGT. The CDR3 sequence is 14 residues long. V shed 5 bases and J 0 bases; nucleotides not matched to a gene: 1. DNA for the CDR3: TGTGCCAGCAGTCAGCGGGGGAGCACAGATACGCAGTATTTT. Translating it yields CASSQRGSTDTQYF.

The DNA for the CDR3 is TGTGCCAGCAGCTCAGGGGCCCCTGGGGCCAACGTCCTGACTTTC. Amino acids: CASSSGAPGANVLTF. The chain combines TRBV6-1 with TRBJ2-6; D possibly corresponds to TRBD1 (6 bases). V was cut by 6 bases and J by 2 bases, with 11 bases left in between. This CDR3 contains 15 residues. The V gene's germline CDR1 is MNHNS and CDR2 SASEGT.

V gene TRBV15 combines with J gene TRBJ2-1; 8 nucleotides match TRBD2. Germline CDR1 is LNHNV and CDR2 is YYDKDF (reference sequence). The CDR3 contains 13 residues. Trimming removed 3 bases from V and 12 bases from J; junction bases left unmatched: 7. This CDR3 is CATSSIGRVGQFF. Written as DNA, the CDR3 is TGTGCCACCAGCAGTATCGGGAGGGTGGGGCAGTTCTTC.

The chain recombines TRBV7-9 with TRBJ1-5, with 7 bases lining up with TRBD1. The CDR3 has 15 residues. Germline lookup yields CDR1 SEHNR and CDR2 FQNEAQ (reference sequence). The J segment lost 4 bases and the V segment lost 1 base, leaving 4 bases of the junction unmatched. The CDR3 bases are TGTGCCAGCAGCTTAGGAGGGGGCGAAAATCAGCCCCAGCATTTT. Protein product: CASSLGGGENQPQHF.

The J gene is TRBJ2-7, the V gene TRBV16; D perhaps matches TRBD2 (5 bases). CDR3 length: 15 amino acids. Trimming shortened V by 4 bases and J by 4 bases, and 17 bases separated the two germline ends. Per the germline V gene, CDR1 is KGHSY and CDR2 is FQNENV. The CDR3 region has the DNA TGTGCCAGCAGCCTCCGACAACGAAGGAGGTACGAGCAGTACTTC. It translates to CASSLRQRRRYEQYF.

The chain employs TRBV6-6 and TRBJ1-3; a possible D gene is TRBD1 (6 bases). In germline, CDR1 is MNHNY, CDR2 SVGAGI (reference sequence). The V end lost 2 bases, the J end lost 4 bases, and 9 bases lay between the germline ends. The CDR3 extends over 14 amino acids. The DNA for the CDR3 is TGTGCCAGCAGTTACGGGACAAACGGAAACACCATATATTTT. It yields the protein CASSYGTNGNTIYF.

The chain uses TRBV28 and TRBJ2-1, with 8 bases that match TRBD2. Germline CDR1 reads MDHEN; CDR2 reads SYDVKM. The length of the CDR3 is 15 residues. The junction had 13 bases not matched to a gene; V was cut back by 7 bases and J by 8 bases. As DNA, the CDR3 is TGTGCCAGCAAAGTTGGCGGGGGGTTATTGGATGAGCAGTTCTTC. Its protein is CASKVGGGLLDEQFF.

This clone is labeled as medium-sized. V and J are TRBV6-1 and TRBJ1-4, with a tentative D call TRBD1 (6 bases). Trimming left V 4 bases short and J 1 base short, with 16 bases between. This CDR3 is 17 amino acids long. Germline lookup yields CDR1 MNHNS and CDR2 SASEGT. CDR3 residues: CASSVWTGGGTNEKLFF. The DNA of the CDR3 is TGTGCCAGCAGTGTATGGACCGGAGGGGGAACTAATGAAAAACTGTTTTTT.

The V and J genes are TRBV19 and TRBJ2-1; the D gene is possibly TRBD2 (6 bases). Germline V gene sequence: CDR1 LNHDA, CDR2 SQIVND (reference sequence). The CDR3 is made up of 14 amino acids. V was cut by 6 bases and J by 6 bases, with 15 bases left in between. CDR3: CASSAGPAGNEQFF. The DNA of the CDR3 is TGTGCCAGTAGCGCGGGGCCGGCCGGCAATGAGCAGTTCTTC.

The genes are TRBV7-9 and TRBJ2-2, with 7 bases that match TRBD2. The length of the CDR3 is 14 residues. V lost 6 bases and J lost 1; bases outside the gene matches: 2. The germline gives CDR1 SEHNR, CDR2 FQNEAQ (reference sequence). The CDR3 nucleotides are TGTGCCAGCAGTCCTAGCGGGAACACCGGGGAGCTGTTTTTT. Its translation: CASSPSGNTGELFF.

V and J are TRBV18 and TRBJ1-4; TRBD1 matches at 11 bases. V trimming: 3 bases; J trimming: 8 bases; junction bases outside the gene matches: 8. Per the germline V gene, CDR1 is KGHSH and CDR2 is LQKENI. CDR3 size: 16 residues. CDR3 sequence (DNA): TGTGCCAGCTCACCCAAACCGGGACAGGGGGTAGAAAAACTGTTTTTT. This sequence encodes CASSPKPGQGVEKLFF.

The chain joins TRBV7-2 to TRBJ1-5, with a tentative D call TRBD1 (5 bases). V was shortened by 2 bases and J by 2 bases, with 7 bases between the two germline ends. Germline CDR1 is SGHTA and CDR2 is FQGNSA. The CDR3 length is 14 residues. CDR3 loop: CASSLIGGNQPQHF. CDR3 nucleotide sequence: TGTGCCAGCAGCTTAATAGGGGGCAATCAGCCCCAGCATTTT.

The chain carries TRBV7-9 and TRBJ2-2; D uncertain. The CDR3 spans 10 residues. Germline V lookup: CDR1 SEHNR, CDR2 FQNEAQ (reference sequence). V lost 8 bases, J lost 7 bases, and 5 bases lay in between. In DNA form, the CDR3 reads TGTGCCAGCGTGGACGGGGAGCTGTTTTTT. Translated: CASVDGELFF.

The chain couples TRBV27 to TRBJ1-5, with unresolved D. The CDR3 extends over 15 amino acids. Germline CDR1 and CDR2: MNHEY and SMNVEV (reference sequence). Trimming cost V 3 bases and J 3 bases, with 12 bases left between them. The CDR3 spells CASSFSGRPNQPQHF. For the CDR3, the DNA is TGTGCCAGCAGTTTCAGTGGCAGGCCCAATCAGCCCCAGCATTTT.

The rearrangement links TRBV19 to TRBJ2-7, with 11 bases lining up with TRBD1. The CDR3 is 16 residues long. Germline V gene lookup returns CDR1 LNHDA and CDR2 SQIVND (reference sequence). J was trimmed by 3 bases and V by 5 bases; bases with no gene match: 9. The CDR3 sequence: CASSVGPGTGGYEQYF. CDR3 nucleotide sequence: TGTGCCAGTAGTGTGGGTCCCGGGACAGGGGGCTACGAGCAGTACTTC. Full variable domain (missing parts from reference TRBV19 and TRBJ2-7): DGGITQSPKYLFRKEGQNVTLSCEQNLNHDAMYWYRQDPGQGLRLIYYSQIVNDFQKGDIAEGYSVSREKKESFPLTVTSAQKNPTAFYLCASSVGPGTGGYEQYFGPGTRLTVT.

This clone was found a few times. DNA of the CDR3: TGTGCCAGCAGCGTACCAGGGTTACAAGAGACCCAGTACTTC. Its protein product is CASSVPGLQETQYF. The rearrangement uses TRBV7-9 and TRBJ2-5; TRBD1 is a possible D gene (5 bases). The V and J ends lost 5 bases and 2 bases respectively, with 12 bases between them. Germline assignment: CDR1 SEHNR and CDR2 FQNEAQ (reference sequence). CDR3 length equals 14 residues.

The V gene is TRBV10-2, the J gene TRBJ2-7, with D unresolved. The CDR3 contains 12 residues. Germline CDR1 reads WSHSY; CDR2 reads SAAADI. V dropped 0 bases and J dropped 6 bases, with 6 bases sitting between them. The CDR3 sequence is CASSESLLEQYF. The DNA for the CDR3 is TGCGCCAGCAGTGAGTCTCTGCTCGAGCAGTACTTC.

This rearrangement joins TRBV7-9 to TRBJ2-1, with D uncertain. The germline V gene has CDR1 SEHNR and CDR2 FQNEAQ (reference sequence). The CDR3 totals 13 residues. Trimming took off 0 bases at V and 7 bases at J, with 7 bases between the two ends. In DNA form, the CDR3 reads TGTGCCAGCAGCTTAGCCTCATGGAATGAGCAGTTCTTC. It specifies CASSLASWNEQFF.